This is a list of T cell receptor beta chains from one sample in a study of blood T cell repertoires in COVID-19. Profiled with immunoSEQ multiplex PCR; TCRdb holds only in-frame clones, not every one. The data hold about 160,000 clones, with 81% observed a single time. Sequenced sample: peripheral blood. These receptors all come from a man aged 60 to 69 with active or convalescent COVID-19. CDR3s include the opening cysteine and the closing phenylalanine or tryptophan. A D gene is named only where the DNA matches it firmly. Some rows have no size entry. The others give once, few or many, or a class for an expanded clone.

v_gene	abundance	d_gene	j_gene	CDR3nt	CDR3aa
TRBV7-8	few	-	TRBJ2-7	TGTGCCAGCAGCCCACTCCCCTACGAGCAGTACTTC	CASSPLPYEQYF
TRBV5-6	few	-	TRBJ2-2	TGTGCCAGCAGCTTGGCTCTGAACACCGGGGAGCTGTTTTTT	CASSLALNTGELFF
TRBV11-2	-	TRBD2	TRBJ2-7	TGTGCCAGCAGCCCTGGGATTAGCGGGAGGGCCTCCTACGAGCAGTACTTC	CASSPGISGRASYEQYF
TRBV29-1	-	-	TRBJ1-1	TGCAGCGCCGCGACAGGTCGAAACACTGAAGCTTTCTTT	CSAATGRNTEAFF
TRBV19	-	-	TRBJ2-2	TGTGCCAGCGGAGAGTTTCGCACCGGGGAGCTGTTTTTT	CASGEFRTGELFF
TRBV5-1	-	-	TRBJ1-1	TGCGCCAGCAGCTTGTCAGGGGTTGGCACTGAAGCTTTCTTT	CASSLSGVGTEAFF
TRBV19	-	TRBD1	TRBJ1-1	TGTGCCAGTAGTGGGACAGGGGGTAATTTCTTT	CASSGTGGNFF
TRBV7-2	-	-	TRBJ2-3	TGTGCCAGCAGCCTGCTTGGGGCGTCGACAGATACGCAGTATTTT	CASSLLGASTDTQYF
TRBV11-2	once	-	TRBJ2-2	TGTGCCAGCAGCTTTCTGGACAAGAACACCGGGGAGCTGTTTTTT	CASSFLDKNTGELFF
TRBV6-2/TRBV6-3	-	TRBD1	TRBJ2-7	TGTGCCAGCAGCTCGACAGGGGGCTACGAGCAGTACTTC	CASSSTGGYEQYF
TRBV5-1	-	-	TRBJ2-7	TGCGCCAGCAGCCAATTCCAGGGGAGCGCCTACGAGCAGTACTTC	CASSQFQGSAYEQYF
TRBV7-8	-	-	TRBJ2-7	TGTGCCAGCAGCTTAGGTGTCGGAGCTACTGGGGAGCAGTACTTC	CASSLGVGATGEQYF
TRBV3-1/TRBV3-2	once	-	TRBJ1-4	TGTGCCAGCAGCCAAGTGAAGGGGACTAATGAAAAACTGTTTTTT	CASSQVKGTNEKLFF
TRBV7-6	-	TRBD2	TRBJ2-1	TGTGCCAGCAGCTTAGATGGGACTAGCGGCTACAATGAGCAGTTCTTC	CASSLDGTSGYNEQFF
TRBV5-1	-	TRBD1	TRBJ2-3	TGCGCCAGCAGCTTGGGGACAGGGGGCTCGGCAGATACGCAGTATTTT	CASSLGTGGSADTQYF
TRBV25-1	once	TRBD2	TRBJ2-1	TGTGCCAGCAGTGACACGGGGGGAGGCAATGAGCAGTTCTTC	CASSDTGGGNEQFF
TRBV2	-	TRBD2	TRBJ2-3	TGTGCCAGCAGTCCTAGATTGCGGGGGGGCGGACTCGCAGATACGCAGTATTTT	CASSPRLRGGGLADTQYF
TRBV5-4	-	-	TRBJ2-7	TGTGCCAGCAGCTTGGGAGATTTCAGGGTGTTACCCTACGAGCAGTACTTC	CASSLGDFRVLPYEQYF